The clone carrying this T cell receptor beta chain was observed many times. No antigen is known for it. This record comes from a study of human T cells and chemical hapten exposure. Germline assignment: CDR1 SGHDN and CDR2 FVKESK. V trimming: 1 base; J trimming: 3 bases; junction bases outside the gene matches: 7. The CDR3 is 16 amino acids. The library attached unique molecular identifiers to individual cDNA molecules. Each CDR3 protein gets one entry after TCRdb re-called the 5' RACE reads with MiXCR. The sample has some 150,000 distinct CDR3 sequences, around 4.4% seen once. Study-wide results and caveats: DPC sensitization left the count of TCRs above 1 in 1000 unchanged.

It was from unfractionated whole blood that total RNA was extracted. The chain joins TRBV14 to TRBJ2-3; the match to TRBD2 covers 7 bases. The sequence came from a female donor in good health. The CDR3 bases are TGTGCCAGCAGCCAAGTAGGCGGGGGTAAAACAGATACGCAGTATTTT. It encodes CASSQVGGGKTDTQYF.